A selection of T cell receptor beta chains follows, all from one sample in a study of T-cell reconstitution after alpha-beta-depleted transplantation in children. TCRdb processed the PCR reads anew with MiXCR; each CDR3 protein has one entry. Among more than 200,000 distinct CDR3 sequences listed, approximately 9.7% were seen once. The sequencing here drew on PBMCs from the stem cell graft donor, taken from the stem cell graft. The receptors stem from a human donor who donated a stem cell graft to a child with SCID. Both conserved end residues are part of each CDR3. A D gene is named only where the DNA matches it firmly. Clone size is given for some rows only: seen once, a few or many times, or a class if the clone is expanded.

abundance	j_gene	v_gene	d_gene	CDR3nt	CDR3aa
many	TRBJ1-2	TRBV5-6	NA	TGTGCCAGCAGCCCCCCGTCTCAGGGTCTAATCGGCGGCTACACCTTC	CASSPPSQGLIGGYTF
many	TRBJ2-1	TRBV7-2	TRBD2	TGTGCCAGCAGCTTAGTAGCGGGGGTTATCTACAATGAGCAGTTCTTC	CASSLVAGVIYNEQFF
NA	TRBJ2-3	TRBV29-1	TRBD2	TGCAGCGTTGAAGGCGGGGGAGGTCCTAATTTT	CSVEGGGGPNF
many	TRBJ2-6	TRBV24-1	NA	TGTGCCACCAGTGATTTCGATTGGCCTTCTAAAGGGACTGGGGCCAACGTCCTGACTTTC	CATSDFDWPSKGTGANVLTF
many	TRBJ2-7	TRBV6-5	TRBD2	TGTGCCAGCAGTTCTACGAGGGAGGGGCAGTACTTC	CASSSTREGQYF
many	TRBJ2-1	TRBV7-3	TRBD1	TGTGCCAGCAGCTTAACGGGACAGGGCTCCTACAATGAGCAGTTCTTC	CASSLTGQGSYNEQFF
many	TRBJ1-1	TRBV5-1	NA	TGCGCCAGCACCTCCTATGTGGGGAGCACTGAAGCTTTCTTT	CASTSYVGSTEAFF
many	TRBJ1-3	TRBV4-1	TRBD1	TGCGCCAGCAGCCAGGAAGGGGGGACAGTACCCTATCAATCTGGAAACACCATATATTTT	CASSQEGGTVPYQSGNTIYF
many	TRBJ2-1	TRBV12-3/TRBV12-4	NA	TGTGCCAGCAGTTTCGGTGAGCAGTTCTTC	CASSFGEQFF
many	TRBJ2-3	TRBV6-2/TRBV6-3	TRBD2	TGTGCCAGCAGTTACCGGGGGGAGGCGCAGTATTTT	CASSYRGEAQYF
many	TRBJ2-1	TRBV6-2/TRBV6-3	TRBD2	TGTGCCGCCACTCGGACTAGCGGCTTTTGGGGTGAGCAGTTCTTC	CAATRTSGFWGEQFF
NA	TRBJ2-2	TRBV5-1	NA	TGCGCCAGCCGGGCCCTCACCGGGGAGCTGTTTTTT	CASRALTGELFF
many	TRBJ2-7	TRBV7-2	NA	TGTGCCAGCAGCTTAATGGGGAAGGATTGGGTCGAGCAGTACTTC	CASSLMGKDWVEQYF
many	TRBJ2-6	TRBV12-3/TRBV12-4	NA	TGTGCCAGCGGGCGGATCTCTGGGGCCAACGTCCTGACTTTC	CASGRISGANVLTF
many	TRBJ2-2	TRBV11-2	NA	TGTGCCAGCAGCCGTCTATTAGCCGGGGAGCTGTTTTTT	CASSRLLAGELFF
many	TRBJ2-5	TRBV20-1	NA	TGCAGTGCTAGTATGTCGGGGCAGGTTGGAGAGACCCAGTACTTC	CSASMSGQVGETQYF
NA	TRBJ2-3	TRBV20-1	NA	TGCAGTGCTACAGGGTTGGATACGCAGTATTTT	CSATGLDTQYF
many	TRBJ1-5	TRBV28	TRBD1	TGTGCCCTACAGGACAGGTTGGGTCAGCCCCAGCATTTT	CALQDRLGQPQHF
few	TRBJ2-2	TRBV30	TRBD1	TGTGCCTGGAGGGGAGGACAGGGTTCCAGAGAGCTGTTTTTT	CAWRGGQGSRELFF
NA	TRBJ1-1	TRBV4-2	NA	TGTGCCAGCAGCCAATGGGGGGGGGGTACTGAAGCTTTCTTT	CASSQWGGGTEAFF
many	TRBJ1-4	TRBV7-3	NA	TGTGCCAGCAGCTTAGCCGGGACAAGGAATGAAAAACTGTTTTTT	CASSLAGTRNEKLFF